The 20 T cell receptor beta chains below all came from one sample that was sequenced in a study of T cells in Graves' hyperthyroidism and ophthalmopathy. TCR beta CDR3 sequences were amplified from RNA transcripts. RT-PCR in the first round (using the HTBI primer set) targeted the TCR CDR3. TCRdb processed the multiplex PCR reads anew with MiXCR; each CDR3 protein has one entry. The sample carries hundreds of thousands of distinct CDR3 sequences, 16% recorded once. Sequenced: blood. The receptors derive from a young woman with Graves' hyperthyroidism.

This chain links TRBV6-4 with TRBJ1-6, with unresolved D. Germline V gives CDR1 MRHNA, CDR2 SNTAGT. Trimming left V 3 bases short and J 7 bases short, with 7 bases between. The CDR3 runs to 13 residues. The CDR3 nucleotides read TGTGCCAGCAGTGAAGGTCTCAATTCACCCCTCCACTTT. It codes for CASSEGLNSPLHF.

In this sample, this clonotype turned up many times. This chain uses TRBV5-1 with TRBJ2-1, with TRBD1 identical over 9 bases. V was clipped by 4 bases and J by 8 bases; unmatched bases: 10. In germline, CDR1 is SGHRS, CDR2 YFSETQ. CDR3 length: 15 amino acids. CDR3 sequence: CASSPGTGIFDEQFF. CDR3 sequence (DNA): TGCGCCAGCAGCCCCGGGACAGGGATTTTCGATGAGCAGTTCTTC.

V is TRBV3-1 and J is TRBJ1-6; 7 bases are a match to TRBD1. The trim removed 2 bases at V and 14 bases at J, leaving 3 bases unmatched. The CDR3 is 12 amino acids. Germline CDR1 LGHDT, CDR2 YNNKEL (reference sequence). The CDR3 here is CASSQLTGTLHF. The CDR3 DNA reads TGTGCCAGCAGCCAACTGACAGGGACCCTCCACTTT. Full variable domain (remainder filled in from reference TRBV3-1 and TRBJ1-6): DTAVSQTPKYLVTQMGNDKSIKCEQNLGHDTMYWYKQDSKKFLKIMFSYNNKELIINETVPNRFSPKSPDKAHLNLHINSLELGDSAVYFCASSQLTGTLHFGNGTRLTVT.

This clonotype was detected a few times. The chain joins TRBV7-9 to TRBJ1-1; D is undetermined. Trimming took off 4 bases at V and 7 bases at J, with 13 bases between the two ends. Germline V gives CDR1 SEHNR, CDR2 FQNEAQ (reference sequence). This CDR3 comprises 13 residues. CDR3 in DNA: TGTGCCAGCAGCTACGGGCCTTTAAGTGAAGCTTTCTTT. This codes for CASSYGPLSEAFF. Using reference TRBV7-9 and TRBJ1-1 for the parts outside the CDR3, the full variable domain is DTGVSQNPRHKITKRGQNVTFRCDPISEHNRLYWYRQTLGQGPEFLTYFQNEAQLEKSRLLSDRFSAERPKGSFSTLEIQRTEQGDSAMYLCASSYGPLSEAFFGQGTRLTVV.

The chain is built from TRBV5-5 and TRBJ2-1; 14 bases are shared with TRBD2. The V segment lost 4 bases and the J segment 4 bases; nucleotides outside the gene matches: 16. The CDR3 covers 20 residues. The V gene's germline CDR1 is SGHKS and CDR2 YYEKEE (reference sequence). CDR3 residues: CASSQSRSGTSGSLYNEQFF. The CDR3 coding sequence is TGTGCCAGCAGCCAATCACGATCCGGGACTAGCGGGAGTCTGTACAATGAGCAGTTCTTC.

V is TRBV28 and J is TRBJ2-6, with 8 bases aligning to TRBD1. The V segment lost 5 bases and the J segment 1 base; nucleotides outside the gene matches: 10. The CDR3 runs 18 residues. Germline values: CDR1 MDHEN, CDR2 SYDVKM. The CDR3: CASSPLGQGRSGANVLTF. CDR3 nucleotide sequence: TGTGCCAGCAGTCCCCTCGGACAGGGACGGTCTGGGGCCAACGTCCTGACTTTC.

The V and J genes are TRBV10-1 and TRBJ1-1; unclear D gene. Germline V CDR1 and CDR2: WNHNN, SYGVQD (reference sequence). This CDR3 is built from 16 residues. Deletions cut 2 bases from V and 0 bases from J, with 13 bases between. In DNA form, the CDR3 reads TGCGCCAGCAGTGAGCCCCGAAAACGGATGAACACTGAAGCTTTCTTT. The encoded protein is CASSEPRKRMNTEAFF.

This clonotype was counted ten times or more. The chain is built from TRBV18 and TRBJ2-1, with TRBD2 matching 13 bases. The length of the CDR3 is 14 residues. Trimming took 8 bases from V and 8 from J; bases not matched to a gene: 6. Germline CDR1 and CDR2: KGHSH and LQKENI. The CDR3 loop reads CASHRGLAGDEQFF. DNA of the CDR3: TGTGCCAGCCACCGCGGACTAGCGGGAGATGAGCAGTTCTTC.

This clonotype appeared a few times. This rearrangement joins TRBV4-3 to TRBJ2-1, with 9 bases identical to TRBD2. The CDR3 spans 16 residues. Germline V gives CDR1 LGHNA, CDR2 YSLEER. The V segment lost 1 base and the J segment 5 bases; nucleotides outside the gene matches: 6. The CDR3 DNA sequence: TGCGCCAGCAGCCAAGTCTCTAGCGGGGTGGACAATGAGCAGTTCTTC. This gives the protein CASSQVSSGVDNEQFF.

This clonotype was counted between two and nine times. The chain is built from TRBV27 and TRBJ2-3, with D possibly TRBD1 on 6 matching bases. Germline V gene data show CDR1 as MNHEY and CDR2 as SMNVEV (reference sequence). CDR3 size: 13 residues. V lost 7 bases, J lost 4 bases, and 12 bases lay in between. The CDR3 protein is CASTGVAADTQYF. CDR3 bases: TGTGCCAGCACAGGGGTTGCAGCAGATACGCAGTATTTT.

The chain has TRBV11-3 and TRBJ2-7; 12 nucleotides agree with TRBD2. Germline trimming cut 7 bases from V and 2 bases from J; bases unmatched to any gene: 3. This CDR3 spans 14 amino acids. The germline CDR1 and CDR2 sequences are SGHNT and YENEEA. CDR3 amino acids: CASNGLAGTYEQYF. The CDR3 DNA reads as TGTGCCAGCAATGGACTAGCGGGGACCTACGAGCAGTACTTC. Full variable domain (outside the CDR3, taken from reference TRBV11-3 and TRBJ2-7): EAGVVQSPRYKIIEKKQPVAFWCNPISGHNTLYWYLQNLGQGPELLIRYENEEAVDDSQLPKDRFSAERLKGVDSTLKIQPAELGDSAVYLCASNGLAGTYEQYFGPGTRLTVT.

The table lists this clonotype with many counts. The rearrangement links TRBV3-1 to TRBJ2-5; tentatively, D is TRBD2 (5 bases). Deletions cut 8 bases from V and 2 bases from J, with 12 bases between. CDR1 and CDR2 (germline): LGHDT, YNNKEL (reference sequence). The CDR3 covers 13 residues. CDR3 sequence: CASGVGIQETQYF. The CDR3 DNA sequence: TGTGCCAGCGGGGTCGGGATACAAGAGACCCAGTACTTC.

This clonotype was seen at least ten times. This sequence joins TRBV30 and TRBJ2-7, with 9 bases lining up with TRBD1. This CDR3 is 14 amino acids long. V shed 7 bases and J 4 bases; nucleotides not matched to a gene: 11. Per germline, CDR1 GTSNPN and CDR2 SVGIG (reference sequence). The CDR3 DNA reads TGTGCCTCCTCCAGGGACAGGGATAGATACGAGCAGTACTTC. It is translated as CASSRDRDRYEQYF.

This clonotype has only a few counts. This chain joins TRBV5-8 and TRBJ2-7; tentative D call: TRBD1 (5 bases). Germline V gene lookup returns CDR1 SGHTS and CDR2 YDEGEE. This CDR3 spans 16 amino acids. V lost 0 bases, J lost 1 base, and 14 bases lay in between. CDR3 residues: CASSLGAGSPSYEQYF. CDR3 DNA sequence: TGTGCCAGCAGCTTGGGGGCAGGGTCCCCTTCCTACGAGCAGTACTTC.

This clonotype was seen repeatedly, ten times or more. The genes are TRBV30 and TRBJ2-7; D is possibly TRBD1 (6 bases). The CDR3 length is 14 residues. V was shortened by 0 bases and J by 4 bases, with 13 bases between the two germline ends. Looked up from germline, CDR1 is GTSNPN and CDR2 is SVGIG (reference sequence). CDR3 sequence: CAWSVLGQLYEQYF. For the CDR3, the DNA is TGTGCCTGGAGTGTACTTGGACAGTTATACGAGCAGTACTTC. Using reference TRBV30 and TRBJ2-7 for the parts outside the CDR3, the full variable domain is SQTIHQWPATLVQPVGSPLSLECTVEGTSNPNLYWYRQAAGRGLQLLFYSVGIGQISSEVPQNLSASRPQDRQFILSSKKLLLSDSGFYLCAWSVLGQLYEQYFGPGTRLTVT.

The chain employs TRBV7-2 and TRBJ1-2; D is perhaps TRBD1 (6 bases). V was pared by 1 base and J by 2 bases, with 11 bases between. The CDR3 has 15 residues. Per the germline V gene, CDR1 is SGHTA and CDR2 is FQGNSA. The CDR3 sequence is CASSLEGGGNYGYTF. The CDR3 DNA sequence: TGTGCCAGCAGCTTAGAAGGGGGTGGGAACTATGGCTACACCTTC.

At least ten counts were recorded for this clonotype. In DNA, the CDR3 is TGTGCCAGCAGCCAAGACTTAATCGGGGCTGAAGCTTTCTTT. It yields the protein CASSQDLIGAEAFF. J is TRBJ1-1 and V is TRBV3-1; no clear D. V was shortened by 0 bases and J by 6 bases, with 11 bases between the two germline ends. The CDR3 consists of 14 residues. Germline CDR1 LGHDT, CDR2 YNNKEL (reference sequence).

The chain has TRBV30 and TRBJ1-6; D is unresolved. The CDR3 loop spans 14 amino acids. Trimming shortened V by 2 bases and J by 7 bases, and 12 bases separated the two germline ends. CDR1 is GTSNPN and CDR2 is SVGIG in the germline V gene (reference sequence). The CDR3 loop is CAWSLGQLNSPLHF. As DNA, the CDR3 is TGTGCCTGGAGTCTGGGTCAGTTGAATTCACCCCTCCACTTT.

This clonotype has a count of ten or more. The rearrangement uses TRBV28 and TRBJ2-6; D not certain. Germline V CDR1 and CDR2: MDHEN, SYDVKM. This CDR3 has 12 amino acids. Trimming left V 6 bases short and J 3 bases short, with 3 bases between. CDR3 nucleotides: TGTGCCAGCAGCGGTGGGGCCAACGTCCTGACTTTC. This sequence encodes CASSGGANVLTF. The variable domain in full, with the rest retrieved from reference TRBV28 and TRBJ2-6, is DVKVTQSSRYLVKRTGEKVFLECVQDMDHENMFWYRQDPGLGLRLIYFSYDVKMKEKGDIPEGYSVSREKKERFSLILESASTNQTSMYLCASSGGANVLTFGAGSRLTVL.

This clonotype came up a few times. A much larger clone is a single base away; this may be a read error. V is TRBV12-3 or TRBV12-4 and J is TRBJ2-7, with a weak D call TRBD1 (6 bases). The CDR3 runs to 14 residues. Trimming took off 6 bases at V and 0 bases at J, with 12 bases between the two ends. The CDR3 DNA sequence: TGTGCCAGCAGATTCCGACAGGACTCCTACGAGCAGTACTTC. Encoded protein: CASRFRQDSYEQYF.